The 9 T cell receptor beta chains in this list originate from one sample, sequenced in a study of blood T cell repertoires in COVID-19. Assay: immunoSEQ multiplex PCR; the TCRdb copy retains only in-frame clones and omits some. In the table there are around 92,000 clones, 86% of which are singletons. Sequencing used peripheral blood. These receptors originate from a woman in her sixties or seventies in a cohort sampled during active or convalescent COVID-19.

This chain joins TRBV7-3 and TRBJ1-1, with a possible D match to TRBD1 (5 bases). The CDR3 is 13 residues long. Deletions cut 5 bases from V and 1 base from J, with 8 bases between. Germline values: CDR1 SGHTA, CDR2 FQGTGA. For the CDR3, the DNA is TGTGCCAGCAGCCTCGGACAGAACACTGAAGCTTTCTTT. This codes for CASSLGQNTEAFF.

This chain links TRBV3-1 (or the pseudogene TRBV3-2) with TRBJ1-1, with 11 bases aligning to TRBD1. V lost 5 bases and J lost 11; bases outside the gene matches: 7. Germline V lookup: CDR1 LGHDT, CDR2 YNNKEL (reference sequence). The CDR3 totals 13 residues. The CDR3 DNA sequence: TGTGCCAGCAGCTATCGGACAGGGGGCGATGCTTTCTTT. Translation gives CASSYRTGGDAFF.

This clone was seen a single time. V usage is TRBV7-9 and J usage is TRBJ2-5; 7 bases match TRBD1. This CDR3 has 14 residues. The V and J ends lost 3 bases and 5 bases, in that order; junction bases with no gene match: 6. CDR1 is SEHNR and CDR2 is FQNEAQ in the germline V gene (reference sequence). CDR3 bases: TGTGCCAGCAGCTTGGGACAGCCCGCGGAGACCCAGTACTTC. It encodes CASSLGQPAETQYF.

The chain is built from TRBV10-3 and TRBJ1-6; maybe TRBD1 (6 bases). The germline CDR1 and CDR2 sequences are ENHRY and SYGVKD. V shed 0 bases and J shed 10 bases, with 13 bases lying between them. This CDR3 comprises 15 residues. CDR3 sequence: CAISESAGDWSPLHF. For the CDR3, the DNA is TGTGCCATCAGTGAGTCGGCAGGGGATTGGTCACCCCTCCACTTT.

The rearrangement links TRBV4-1 to TRBJ1-5; 7 bases align to TRBD1. Germline CDR1 and CDR2: MGHRA and YSYEKL. V shed 1 base and J 1 base; nucleotides not matched to a gene: 10. The length of the CDR3 is 18 residues. The CDR3 reads CASSQGPARGRSNQPQHF. Written as DNA, the CDR3 is TGCGCCAGCAGCCAAGGGCCTGCCAGGGGGAGAAGCAATCAGCCCCAGCATTTT.

This sequence joins TRBV28 and TRBJ1-2; weak D call: TRBD1 (5 bases). With 6 bases removed from V and 0 bases from J, the gap between germline ends came to 14 bases. The V gene's germline CDR1 is MDHEN and CDR2 SYDVKM. The CDR3 extends over 15 amino acids. The CDR3, as DNA: TGTGCCAGCAGGTCGCCGGGGGTGGCTAACTATGGCTACACCTTC. This encodes CASRSPGVANYGYTF.

The gene calls are TRBV29-1 and TRBJ2-5; 9 bases fit TRBD1. V lost 6 bases and J lost 5; bases outside the gene matches: 7. CDR3 size: 13 residues. Per the germline V gene, CDR1 is SQVTM and CDR2 is ANQGSEA. CDR3 amino acids: CSVRQGVRETQYF. CDR3 nucleotides: TGCAGCGTGCGACAGGGGGTAAGGGAGACCCAGTACTTC.

The chain joins TRBV28 to TRBJ2-5, with TRBD2 matching 7 bases. The CDR3 contains 14 residues. CDR1 and CDR2 (germline): MDHEN, SYDVKM. J lost 5 bases, V lost 2 bases, and 5 bases had no gene match. CDR3: CASSLAGEGETQYF. CDR3 nucleotides: TGTGCCAGCAGTTTAGCGGGAGAGGGTGAGACCCAGTACTTC.

A word on this clone: The junction shows a germline mismatch at one end, possibly a read error. The rearrangement links TRBV7-2 to TRBJ1-1; D gene ambiguous. The CDR3 consists of 14 residues. Germline-derived CDR1 and CDR2 are SGHTA and FQGNSA. As DNA, the CDR3 is TGTGCCAGCAGTTTAGATCCAGTGAACACTGAAGCTTTCTTT. Translation: CASSLDPVNTEAFF.